A selection of T cell receptor beta chains follows, all from one sample in a study of immune evolution from preneoplasia to lung adenocarcinoma. Repertoires were generated with immunoSEQ multiplex PCR, while TCRdb's copy carries only in-frame clones and drops some. The sample has around 4,100 clones; approximately 88% are singletons. Sequences were obtained from FFPE lung adenocarcinoma in situ tissue. The origin of the receptors is a person in their sixties or seventies with lung adenocarcinoma. Both conserved end residues are part of each CDR3. The D gene is left open where the match is weak. Some rows mark clone size as missing; the rest say once, few, many or name a class of expanded clone.

>.|14|.|TRBJ1-6|TRBV11-2
TGTGCCAGCAGCTTAGATGGGGGACGACGCCTTCCCCACTTT
CASSLDGGRRLPHF
>.|13|.|TRBJ1-2|TRBV5-1
TGCGCCAGCAGCCCCGGGAGTAACTATGGCTACACCTTC
CASSPGSNYGYTF
>.|16|TRBD1|TRBJ1-1|TRBV19
TGTGCCAGTAGTAGATCCCCAGGGGGTATGAACACTGAAGCTTTCTTT
CASSRSPGGMNTEAFF
>.|15|TRBD2|TRBJ2-3|TRBV29-1
TGCAGCGTTGGGACTAGCGGGGGCTACACAGATACGCAGTATTTT
CSVGTSGGYTDTQYF
>.|14|TRBD2|TRBJ2-5|TRBV5-1
TGCGCCAGCAGCTCTCCGGGACTAACAGAGACCCAGTACTTC
CASSSPGLTETQYF
>once|19|TRBD1|TRBJ1-3|TRBV28
TGTGCCAGCAGTTCTTTTGGCCGGGGACAGGGTTACTCTGGAAACACCATATATTTT
CASSSFGRGQGYSGNTIYF
>.|15|.|TRBJ2-5|TRBV19
TGTGCCAGTAGTATAGTAGGACATCTAGGAGAGACCCAGTACTTC
CASSIVGHLGETQYF
>.|14|.|TRBJ1-1|TRBV7-3
TGTGCCAGCAGCCCGAGAGGAGGGGTAGCTGAAGCTTTCTTT
CASSPRGGVAEAFF
>.|12|.|TRBJ2-2|TRBV13
TGTGCCAGCAGCTTATGGGGCGGGGAGCTGTTTTTT
CASSLWGGELFF
>.|12|.|TRBJ1-3|TRBV10-2
TGCGCCAGCAGTGTCAGTGGAAACACCATATATTTT
CASSVSGNTIYF
>.|15|TRBD2|TRBJ2-2|TRBV9
TGTGCCAGCAGCGTAGCGGGAGGGGACACCGGGGAGCTGTTTTTT
CASSVAGGDTGELFF
>.|17|TRBD1|TRBJ1-3|TRBV6-1
TGTGCCAGCAGTGACACGGGACAGCCCTTCTCTGGAAACACCATATATTTT
CASSDTGQPFSGNTIYF
>.|14|.|TRBJ2-7|TRBV27
TGTGCCAGCAGTTTATCGGGCCTTGGGTACGAGCAGTACTTC
CASSLSGLGYEQYF
>.|16|TRBD2|TRBJ2-2|TRBV5-4
TGTGCCAGCAGTTTAGCGGGAGGGGCGAACACCGGGGAGCTGTTTTTT
CASSLAGGANTGELFF
>.|14|.|TRBJ1-1|TRBV7-7
TGTGCTAGCAGCAGAACCCCGGGGGCCGCTGAAGCTTTCTTT
CASSRTPGAAEAFF
>.|16|TRBD2|TRBJ2-1|TRBV19
TGTGCCAGTAGTATCGTGGCTAGCGGGGTTAACAATGAGCAGTTCTTC
CASSIVASGVNNEQFF
>.|14|.|TRBJ2-7|TRBV28
TGTGCCAGCAGTTTTCCGGGGGAAACCTACGAGCAGTACTTC
CASSFPGETYEQYF
>.|15|.|TRBJ1-4|TRBV9
TGTGCCAGCAGCCTGGGGGCTGCAACTAATGAAAAACTGTTTTTT
CASSLGAATNEKLFF
>.|13|.|TRBJ1-5|TRBV28
TGTGCCAGCAGGCCCGCACGGCCTCAGCCCCAGCATTTT
CASRPARPQPQHF
>few|18|TRBD1|TRBJ1-3|TRBV7-6
TGTGCCAGCAGCCCCCGGGACAGGGGGCTCCACTCTGGAAACACCATATATTTT
CASSPRDRGLHSGNTIYF
>.|16|.|TRBJ1-4|TRBV5-8
TGTGCCAGCAGCCCTTCATCCTATACAACTAATGAAAAACTGTTTTTT
CASSPSSYTTNEKLFF
>.|16|TRBD1|TRBJ1-5|TRBV11-2
TGTGCCAGCAGCCCAAGAGGAACAGGGGGCGGTCAGCCCCAGCATTTT
CASSPRGTGGGQPQHF
>.|15|.|TRBJ1-4|TRBV6-1
TGTGCCAGCACCCGAGGGACATCTAATAATGAAAAACTGTTTTTT
CASTRGTSNNEKLFF
>.|14|.|TRBJ2-5|TRBV7-9
TGTGCCAGCAGCTACCGGGACCAAAAAGAGACCCAGTACTTC
CASSYRDQKETQYF
>.|16|TRBD1|TRBJ1-3|TRBV16
TGTGCCAGCAGCTTGACAGGGCCGAGCTCTGGAAACACCATATATTTT
CASSLTGPSSGNTIYF
>.|12|.|TRBJ2-7|TRBV7-2
TGTGCCAGCCGAGGGGGGGGCCACGAGCAGTACTTC
CASRGGGHEQYF
>.|14|TRBD1|TRBJ1-1|TRBV11-2
TGTGCCAGCAGCTCCGGACAGGGGAACACTGAAGCTTTCTTT
CASSSGQGNTEAFF
>.|15|.|TRBJ2-2|TRBV4-1
TGCGCCAGCAGCCCCGTGGTAGCGGAGGCCGGGGAGCTGTTTTTT
CASSPVVAEAGELFF
>.|15|TRBD1|TRBJ1-2|TRBV5-6
TGTGCCAGCAGCTTGAGGCAGGGGGGTTACTATGGCTACACCTTC
CASSLRQGGYYGYTF
>.|16|.|TRBJ2-5|TRBV7-7
TGTGCTAGCAGTCAAAGATCAGGGGCGGGTATAGAGACCCAGTACTTC
CASSQRSGAGIETQYF
>.|15|TRBD2|TRBJ2-7|TRBV30
TGTGCCTGGAGTGTAAGCGGGAGCCCCTCCTACGAGCAGTACTTC
CAWSVSGSPSYEQYF
>.|14|.|TRBJ1-5|TRBV9
TGTGCCAGCAGCTCTGGGATTAGCAATCAGCCCCAGCATTTT
CASSSGISNQPQHF
>.|14|.|TRBJ2-6|TRBV30
TGTGCCTGGAGATGGGGCTCTGGGGCCAACGTCCTGACTTTC
CAWRWGSGANVLTF
>once|16|TRBD2|TRBJ2-1|TRBV4-1
TGCGCCAGCAGCCTGAGCGGGGGGGGAGTCGGCAATGAGCAGTTCTTC
CASSLSGGGVGNEQFF
>once|11|.|TRBJ2-7|TRBV20-1
TGCAGTGCTAGAGATCCCTACGAGCAGTACTTC
CSARDPYEQYF
>.|15|.|TRBJ1-5|TRBV6-1
TGTGCCAGCAGTGAAGCTTCGGGTACGGTAGAGCCCCAGCATTTT
CASSEASGTVEPQHF
>once|15|.|TRBJ2-6|TRBV5-1
TGCGCCAGCAGGCAGGATGTCTCTGGGGCCAACGTCCTGACTTTC
CASRQDVSGANVLTF
>.|12|TRBD1|TRBJ1-2|TRBV29-1
TGCAGCGCACGACAGGGGGCCGTTGGCTACACCTTC
CSARQGAVGYTF
>once|13|.|TRBJ2-1|TRBV10-3
TGTGCCATCAACCGGGACATTTACAATGAGCAGTTCTTC
CAINRDIYNEQFF
>once|13|.|TRBJ1-2|TRBV4-3
TGCGCCAGCAGCCCCGAACAGTTCTATGGCTACACCTTC
CASSPEQFYGYTF
>few|16|TRBD1|TRBJ1-1|TRBV4-3
TGCGCCAGCAGCCTTCTGGGACAGGGAAAATACACTGAAGCTTTCTTT
CASSLLGQGKYTEAFF
>.|17|.|TRBJ2-2|TRBV18
TGTGCCAGCTCACCTTCAATGAGCAGGGCGAACACCGGGGAGCTGTTTTTT
CASSPSMSRANTGELFF
>.|16|.|TRBJ1-1|TRBV5-1
TGCGCCAGCAGCCCCGGAGGTGGGAGGGTGGACACTGAAGCTTTCTTT
CASSPGGGRVDTEAFF
>.|11|.|TRBJ2-5|TRBV2
TGTGCCAGCAGTTGGAAAGAGACCCAGTACTTC
CASSWKETQYF
>.|14|.|TRBJ1-5|TRBV6-6
TGTGCCAGCAGCCCGGGGCCCCCTCCTCAGCCCCAGCATTTT
CASSPGPPPQPQHF
>few|13|.|TRBJ1-2|TRBV2
TGTGCCAGCAGTGAGGAATCCCGGGGTGGCTACACCTTC
CASSEESRGGYTF
>.|12|.|TRBJ1-5|TRBV27
TGTGCCAGCAGCCCCGGTTTGGGGCCCCAGCATTTT
CASSPGLGPQHF
>.|15|TRBD1|TRBJ1-4|TRBV30
TGTGCCTGGAGTGACTCGGGACAGGGGTTCGGGAAACTGTTTTTT
CAWSDSGQGFGKLFF
>.|14|TRBD1|TRBJ2-5|TRBV4-1
TGCGCCAGTTCCCAGACAGGGCCTCAAGAGACCCAGTACTTC
CASSQTGPQETQYF
>.|11|.|TRBJ1-1|TRBV30
TGTGCCTGGAGTGTACTTACGGAGGCTTTCTTT
CAWSVLTEAFF
>.|11|.|TRBJ1-1|TRBV11-1
TGTGCCAGCAGCGCAACAAATGAAGCTTTCTTT
CASSATNEAFF